Listed here are 4 T cell receptor beta chains from one sample, sequenced in a study of T cells in Graves' hyperthyroidism and ophthalmopathy. The TCR beta CDR3 regions underwent amplification using RNA transcripts as the source. With the HTBI primer set, the TCR CDR3 went through a first round of RT-PCR. TCRdb reanalysed the multiplex PCR reads using MiXCR and keeps one entry per CDR3 protein. The table records about 210,000 distinct CDR3 sequences, approximately 17% of them present only once. The sequencing input was blood. The receptor set was obtained from a man in his forties or fifties with Graves' hyperthyroidism.

This clonotype turned up a few times. The gene calls are TRBV3-1 and TRBJ2-7, with a weak D call TRBD1 (7 bases). The germline CDR1 and CDR2 sequences are LGHDT and YNNKEL (reference sequence). V lost 10 bases and J 2 bases, leaving 9 bases between the germline ends. This CDR3 region has 11 residues. Written as DNA, the CDR3 is TGTGCCACCAGGGGGGCCTACGAGCAGTACTTC. Encoded protein: CATRGAYEQYF.

In its sample, this clonotype was seen once. The V call is TRBV5-1, the J call TRBJ1-4, with a tentative D call TRBD1 (6 bases). This CDR3 has 15 residues. V was pared by 4 bases and J by 2 bases, with 12 bases between. Germline CDR1 and CDR2: SGHRS and YFSETQ. The CDR3 nucleotides read TGCGCCAGCAGCCCCACAGGGCCGACTAATGAAAAACTGTTTTTT. Amino acid sequence: CASSPTGPTNEKLFF.

The rearrangement joins TRBV20-1 to TRBJ2-7; 8 positions agree with TRBD2. Germline-derived CDR1 and CDR2 are DFQATT and SNEGSKA (reference sequence). This CDR3 is 16 amino acids long. V lost 1 base, J lost 0 bases, and 8 bases stayed unmatched. CDR3 sequence: CSARVHGRGSSYEQYF. Here the CDR3 DNA reads TGCAGTGCTAGAGTCCACGGGAGGGGAAGCTCCTACGAGCAGTACTTC.

At least ten counts were recorded for this clonotype. This chain links TRBV20-1 with TRBJ2-7; maybe TRBD2 (5 bases). This CDR3 region has 12 residues. CDR1 DFQATT and CDR2 SNEGSKA come from the germline V gene (reference sequence). V lost 7 bases and J lost 6, with 16 bases in between. The CDR3 DNA reads TGCAGTGTGGACTCTTACGGTACCGAGCAGTACTTC. Its translation is CSVDSYGTEQYF.